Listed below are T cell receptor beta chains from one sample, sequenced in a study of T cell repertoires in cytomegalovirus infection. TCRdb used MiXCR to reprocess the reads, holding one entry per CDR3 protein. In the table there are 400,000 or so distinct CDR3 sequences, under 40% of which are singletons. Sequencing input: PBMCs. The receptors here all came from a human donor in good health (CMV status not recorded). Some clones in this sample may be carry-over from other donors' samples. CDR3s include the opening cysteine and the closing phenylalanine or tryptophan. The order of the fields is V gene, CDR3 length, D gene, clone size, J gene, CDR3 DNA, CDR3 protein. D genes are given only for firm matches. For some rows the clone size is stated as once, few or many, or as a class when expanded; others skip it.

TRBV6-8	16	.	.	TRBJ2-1	TGTGCCAGCAGTCCCCGCCAACCAAGTACACAAAATGAGCAGTTCTTC	CASSPRQPSTQNEQFF
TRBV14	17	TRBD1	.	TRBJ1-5	TGTGCCAGCAGCCAAGATCGAGAGGGACAGGGGAGTCAGCCCCAGCATTTT	CASSQDREGQGSQPQHF
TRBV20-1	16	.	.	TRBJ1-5	TGCAGTGCTTACCCGACGGAACGAACCCCGGGTCAGCCCCAGCATTTT	CSAYPTERTPGQPQHF
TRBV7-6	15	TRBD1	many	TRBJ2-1	TGTGCCAGCAGCTTAGTAGGGGGCATCCGGAATGAGCAGTTCTTC	CASSLVGGIRNEQFF
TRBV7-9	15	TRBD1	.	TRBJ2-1	TGTGCCAGCAGCTTAGCACAGGGGGCACGCAATGAGCAGTTCTTC	CASSLAQGARNEQFF
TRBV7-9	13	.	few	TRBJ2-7	TGTGCCAGCAGCCCTGGACACGCCTACGAGCAGTACTTC	CASSPGHAYEQYF
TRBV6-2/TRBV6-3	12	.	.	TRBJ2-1	TGTGCCAGCCTCCCGACACCTAATGAGCAGTGCTTC	CASLPTPNEQCF
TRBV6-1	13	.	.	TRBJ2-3	TGTGCCAGCAGTGAACCCCCGGCAGATACGCAGTATTTT	CASSEPPADTQYF
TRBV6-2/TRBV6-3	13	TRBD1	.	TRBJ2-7	TGTGCCAGCAGTTACTCTACAGGGGACGAGCAGTACTTC	CASSYSTGDEQYF
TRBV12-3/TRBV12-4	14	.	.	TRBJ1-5	TGTGCCAGCAGTTTATCAGGGCTGTTCCAGCCCCAGCATTTT	CASSLSGLFQPQHF
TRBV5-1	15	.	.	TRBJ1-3	TGCGCCAGCAGCTTGGGCGGGAAGATTGGAAACACCATATATTTT	CASSLGGKIGNTIYF
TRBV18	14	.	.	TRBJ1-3	TGTGCCAGCTCACGACAGGACACTGGAAACACCATATATTTT	CASSRQDTGNTIYF
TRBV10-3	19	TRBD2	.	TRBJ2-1	TGTGCCATCAGTCCGGAGGGACTAGCGGGGGGGTTTATCGAGAATGAGCAGTTCTTC	CAISPEGLAGGFIENEQFF
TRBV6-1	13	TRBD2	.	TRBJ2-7	TGTGCTACAAGCGGGGGGGCGGTGTACGAGCAGTACTTC	CATSGGAVYEQYF
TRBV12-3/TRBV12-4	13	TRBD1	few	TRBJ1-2	TGTGCCAGCACCAGGACAGGGGGCCCTGGCTACACCTTC	CASTRTGGPGYTF
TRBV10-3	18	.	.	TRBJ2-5	TGTGCCATCAGTGAGCCCCCCAGTTTGGTTACCCAAGGGGAGACCCAGTACTTC	CAISEPPSLVTQGETQYF
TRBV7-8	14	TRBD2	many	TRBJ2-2	TGTGCCAGCAGGGCGGGGGGGCGAGTCGGGGAGCTGTTTTTT	CASRAGGRVGELFF
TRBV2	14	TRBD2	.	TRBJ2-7	TGTGCCAGCAGTGAAATACTAGCGGGGTACGAGCAGTACTTC	CASSEILAGYEQYF
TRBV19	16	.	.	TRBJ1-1	TGTGCCACCCTATCAGGAGGGGTGAGGATGAACACTGAAGCTTTCTTT	CATLSGGVRMNTEAFF
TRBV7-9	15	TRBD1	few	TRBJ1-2	TGTGCCAGCAGCCCGCGGACAGGAGCTAACTATGGCTACACCTTC	CASSPRTGANYGYTF
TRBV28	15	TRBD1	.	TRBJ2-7	TGTGCCAGCAGTTTAGTTGGACAGGGGGACCACGAGCAGTACTTC	CASSLVGQGDHEQYF
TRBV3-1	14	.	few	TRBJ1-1	TGTGCCAGCAGCCAAGCCGGAGGTAGGACTGAAGCTTTCTTT	CASSQAGGRTEAFF
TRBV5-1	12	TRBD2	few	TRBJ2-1	TGCGCCAGCAGCGAAAGCCTAGCGGAACAGTTCTTC	CASSESLAEQFF
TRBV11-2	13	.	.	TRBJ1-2	TGTGCCAGCAGCTTAGCGACCTCCTATGGCTACACCTTC	CASSLATSYGYTF
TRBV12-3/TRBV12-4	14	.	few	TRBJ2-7	TGTGCCAGCAGCCCAGGGGCCACAGGAGGGGAGCAGTACTTC	CASSPGATGGEQYF
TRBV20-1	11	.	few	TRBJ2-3	TGCAGTGCTAGAGGAAAAGATACGCAGTATTTT	CSARGKDTQYF